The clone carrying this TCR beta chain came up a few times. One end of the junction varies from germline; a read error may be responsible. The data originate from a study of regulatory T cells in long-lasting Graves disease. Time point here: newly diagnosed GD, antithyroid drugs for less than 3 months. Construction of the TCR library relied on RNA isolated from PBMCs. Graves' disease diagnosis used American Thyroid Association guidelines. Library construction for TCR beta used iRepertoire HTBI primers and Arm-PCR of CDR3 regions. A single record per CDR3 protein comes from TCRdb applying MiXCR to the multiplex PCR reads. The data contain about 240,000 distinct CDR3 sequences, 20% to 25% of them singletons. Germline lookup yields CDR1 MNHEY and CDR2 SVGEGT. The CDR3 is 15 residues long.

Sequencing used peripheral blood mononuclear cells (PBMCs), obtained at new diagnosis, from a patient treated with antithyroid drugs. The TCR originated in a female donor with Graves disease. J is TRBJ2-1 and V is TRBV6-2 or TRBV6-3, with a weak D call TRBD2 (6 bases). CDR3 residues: CATSDLRGRMNEQFF. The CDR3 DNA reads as TGTGCCACCAGTGATTTGCGGGGACGGATGAATGAGCAGTTCTTC.